Below are 10 T cell receptor beta chains sequenced from a single sample in a study of shared clonotypes between healthy human individuals. TCRdb's table, derived via immunoSEQ multiplex PCR, lists solely in-frame clones and lacks some. The sample has 2 million to 2.5 million clones, almost 96% seen once. The sample consisted of naive CD4+ T cells sorted from blood. Subset defined: CD45RA+ positively selected. All receptors derive from a man aged 18 to 30 in good health.

This sequence joins TRBV28 and TRBJ2-7; 9 nucleotides agree with TRBD1. This CDR3 has 15 residues. With V trimmed by 5 bases and J by 3 bases, 8 bases remained unmatched. The germline CDR1 and CDR2 sequences are MDHEN and SYDVKM. CDR3 residues: CASSPRTGANYEQYF. The CDR3 DNA is TGTGCCAGCAGTCCTCGGACAGGGGCGAACTACGAGCAGTACTTC.

The rearrangement links TRBV2 to TRBJ2-5; D is perhaps TRBD1 or TRBD2 (6 bases each). The CDR3 is 16 residues long. The V end was cut by 1 base, the J end by 2 bases, with 14 bases between. Germline lookup yields CDR1 SNHLY and CDR2 FYNNEI. The CDR3 nucleotides are TGTGCCAGCAGTGAAGATGGGGGGCTAGGGCAAGAGACCCAGTACTTC. It codes for CASSEDGGLGQETQYF. The full variable domain, its missing parts supplied by reference TRBV2 and TRBJ2-5, is EPEVTQTPSHQVTQMGQEVILRCVPISNHLYFYWYRQILGQKVEFLVSFYNNEISEKSEIFDDQFSVERPDGSNFTLKIRSTKLEDSAMYFCASSEDGGLGQETQYFGPGTRLLVL.

The chain links TRBV28 to TRBJ2-1; D gene uncertain. CDR1 and CDR2 (germline): MDHEN, SYDVKM. CDR3 size: 16 residues. Between the trimmed V and J ends, which lost 3 bases and 6 bases, there was a span of 18 bases. Here the CDR3 reads CASSFQGRIPPNEQFF. CDR3 bases: TGTGCCAGCAGTTTCCAAGGACGGATCCCCCCCAATGAGCAGTTCTTC.

This sequence joins TRBV27 and TRBJ1-6; D not certain. This CDR3 spans 16 amino acids. Germline V lookup: CDR1 MNHEY, CDR2 SMNVEV (reference sequence). The ends were cut back, 2 bases at V and 6 bases at J, with 14 bases in the middle. The CDR3 nucleotides read TGTGCCAGCAGTTTACGCCGGGCTCCGCTTAATTCACCCCTCCACTTT. Amino acid sequence: CASSLRRAPLNSPLHF.

The chain combines TRBV10-3 with TRBJ1-6; 7 bases are a match to TRBD1. CDR3 size: 16 residues. The V gene end was trimmed by 4 bases and the J gene end by 5 bases; junction bases not matched to a gene: 8. The germline V gene encodes CDR1 ENHRY and CDR2 SYGVKD. Written as DNA, the CDR3 is TGTGCCATCAGTGCCGAAACAGGGGTGAATAATTCACCCCTCCACTTT. Protein product: CAISAETGVNNSPLHF.

This sequence joins TRBV2 and TRBJ1-2, with TRBD1 identical over 7 bases. In germline, CDR1 is SNHLY, CDR2 FYNNEI. The CDR3 runs 16 residues. V was clipped by 6 bases and J by 8 bases; unmatched bases: 18. The CDR3 DNA follows: TGTGCCAGCAGCCATGACAGGGTTAGGGTATTTTTGGGCTACACCTTC. As protein: CASSHDRVRVFLGYTF.

In regard to this clone: Other DNA variants within this sample encode the same CDR3. CDR3 protein: CASSLAGDGYTF. Here the CDR3 DNA reads TGTGCCAGCAGCTTAGCAGGGGATGGCTACACCTTC. This chain connects TRBV7-9 to TRBJ1-2, with a possible D match to TRBD1 (5 bases). The germline V and J ends were trimmed by 0 bases and 6 bases, with 5 bases remaining between them. Germline CDR1 is SEHNR and CDR2 is FQNEAQ (reference sequence). CDR3 length equals 12 residues.

The CDR3 reads CASSIGLAGMETQYF. The CDR3 DNA follows: TGTGCCAGTAGTATAGGGCTAGCGGGAATGGAGACCCAGTACTTC. This chain joins TRBV19 and TRBJ2-5; 9 bases align to TRBD2. V shed 1 base, J shed 5 bases, and the junction held 5 bases outside the gene matches. The CDR3 runs 15 residues. Germline lookup yields CDR1 LNHDA and CDR2 SQIVND (reference sequence).

This sequence joins TRBV28 and TRBJ2-2, with TRBD2 matching over 10 bases. Germline V gene sequence: CDR1 MDHEN, CDR2 SYDVKM. CDR3 length: 15 amino acids. V was clipped by 5 bases and J by 6 bases; unmatched bases: 6. As DNA, the CDR3 is TGTGCCAGCAGTGTAGCGGGGGGCCCATCCGGGGAGCTGTTTTTT. This translates into CASSVAGGPSGELFF.

Only a few counts were recorded for this clone. The rearrangement joins TRBV6-1 to TRBJ1-6; D possibly corresponds to TRBD1 (5 bases). The CDR3 spans 15 residues. In germline, CDR1 is MNHNS, CDR2 SASEGT. V was trimmed by 1 base and J by 4 bases, leaving 8 bases between them. The DNA for the CDR3 is TGTGCCAGCAGTGAAGGGGACGGTTATAATTCACCCCTCCACTTT. This codes for CASSEGDGYNSPLHF.